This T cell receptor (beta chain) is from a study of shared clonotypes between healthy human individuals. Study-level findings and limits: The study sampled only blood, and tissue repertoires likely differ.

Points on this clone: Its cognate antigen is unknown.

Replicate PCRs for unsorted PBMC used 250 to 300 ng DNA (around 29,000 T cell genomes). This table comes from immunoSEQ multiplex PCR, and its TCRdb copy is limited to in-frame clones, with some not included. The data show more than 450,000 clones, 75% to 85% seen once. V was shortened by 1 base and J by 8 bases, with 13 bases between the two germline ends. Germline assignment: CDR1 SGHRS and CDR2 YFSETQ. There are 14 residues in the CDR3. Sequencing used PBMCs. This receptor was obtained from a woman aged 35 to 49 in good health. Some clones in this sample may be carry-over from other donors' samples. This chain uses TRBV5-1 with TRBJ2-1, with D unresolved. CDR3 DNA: TGCGCCAGCAGCTTGTTGCTCTCTGGGGATGAGCAGTTCTTC. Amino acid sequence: CASSLLLSGDEQFF.